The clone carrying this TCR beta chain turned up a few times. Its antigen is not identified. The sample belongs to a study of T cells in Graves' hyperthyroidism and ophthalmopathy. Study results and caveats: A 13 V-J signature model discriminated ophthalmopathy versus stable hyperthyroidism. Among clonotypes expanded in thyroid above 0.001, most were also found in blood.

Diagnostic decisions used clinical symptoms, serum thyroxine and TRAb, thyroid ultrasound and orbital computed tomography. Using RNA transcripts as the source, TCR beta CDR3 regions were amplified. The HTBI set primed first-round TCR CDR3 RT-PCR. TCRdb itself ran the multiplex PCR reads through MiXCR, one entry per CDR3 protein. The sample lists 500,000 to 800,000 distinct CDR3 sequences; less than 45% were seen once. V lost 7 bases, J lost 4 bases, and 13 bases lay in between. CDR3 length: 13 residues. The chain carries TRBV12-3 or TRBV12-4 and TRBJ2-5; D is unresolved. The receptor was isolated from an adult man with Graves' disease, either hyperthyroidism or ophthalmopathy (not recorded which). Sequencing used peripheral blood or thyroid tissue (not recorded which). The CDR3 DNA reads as TGTGCCAGCACCTCCGGTACCCCAGAGACCCAGTACTTC. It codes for CASTSGTPETQYF.